This is a list of T cell receptor beta chains from one sample in a study of blood T cell repertoires in COVID-19. The repertoire was sequenced with immunoSEQ multiplex PCR; TCRdb's copy has only in-frame clones and lacks some. The sample includes hundreds of thousands of clones, roughly 89% of them seen just once. Input material: peripheral blood. These receptors all come from a woman in her twenties or thirties with active or convalescent COVID-19. Both conserved end residues are part of each CDR3.

J	V	CDR3
TRBJ1-1	TRBV3-1/TRBV3-2	CASSQGGGVGTEAFF
TRBJ2-2	TRBV6-1	CASSGGLAGWIGELFF
TRBJ1-1	TRBV2	CASLASTEAFF
TRBJ2-5	TRBV2	CASSPASVGTQYF
TRBJ2-1	TRBV27	CASSRTGWYNEQFF
TRBJ1-4	TRBV27	CASARGEKLFF
TRBJ2-5	TRBV27	CASSLTPYQETQYF
TRBJ1-5	TRBV19	CARIGVGGLNQPQHF
TRBJ1-6	TRBV7-8	CASSSPQRLSLHF
TRBJ1-1	TRBV6-2/TRBV6-3	CASSADRPLGNTEAFF
TRBJ1-1	TRBV29-1	CSVGRAPTGTEAFF
TRBJ2-5	TRBV9	CASSVGLAGGPQETQYF
TRBJ2-1	TRBV2	CASSEWSSGSDEQFF
TRBJ1-2	TRBV3-1/TRBV3-2	CASSQGRGVGSGGYTF
TRBJ2-7	TRBV11-3	CASSDDRDNEQYF
TRBJ1-3	TRBV29-1	CSVEGGSGNTIYF
TRBJ2-7	TRBV14	CASSQQDRFSYEQYF
TRBJ1-1	TRBV13	CASSSRTGNTEAFF
TRBJ2-5	TRBV7-2	CASSLRRDQETQYF
TRBJ2-1	TRBV21-1	CASSKGLAGLYYNEQFF
TRBJ1-6	TRBV5-1	CASSLVPLGSPLHF
TRBJ2-7	TRBV18	CASSPPLTGTYEQYF
TRBJ2-1	TRBV5-6	CASSSGLINEQFF
TRBJ1-5	TRBV18	CASSPGQDQPQHF
TRBJ2-1	TRBV4-1	CASSQEAGGPRNEQFF
TRBJ1-2	TRBV19	CASLPLLGAGYGYTF
TRBJ2-3	TRBV18	CASSPPGQRPDTQYF
TRBJ1-4	TRBV21-1	CARWGQGVEKLFF
TRBJ2-1	TRBV11-2	CASSPWYEGGAYNEQFF
TRBJ1-1	TRBV6-6	CASSYPKQTLNTEAFF
TRBJ2-2	TRBV24-1	CATSDPGQGTTGELFF
TRBJ1-2	TRBV29-1	CSAIQGNGGYTF
TRBJ2-2	TRBV11-2	CASSLVVGELFF
TRBJ2-3	TRBV7-2	CASSSKRAGGRDTQYF
TRBJ2-1	TRBV7-9	CASSLSGASSYNEQFF
TRBJ2-3	TRBV7-7	CASSPRLAGGPEDTQYF
TRBJ1-1	TRBV19	CASSTWDRGTEAFF
TRBJ1-3	TRBV2	CASSPTGWDSGNTIYF
TRBJ1-2	TRBV7-9	CASSSQGSGYTF
TRBJ1-2	TRBV29-1	CSAATPPGTGEDGYTF
TRBJ1-1	TRBV29-1	CSVEDHHPRQNTEAFF
TRBJ1-6	TRBV6-5	CASSMDRDNSPLHF
TRBJ2-7	TRBV7-8	CASSQELWRYYEQYF
TRBJ1-1	TRBV11-2	CASSLRRRTEAFF
TRBJ2-4	TRBV11-3	CASSLGTGKNIQYF
TRBJ2-7	TRBV10-3	CAISESRGGSYEQYF
TRBJ2-3	TRBV6-4	CASSDSGRGTDTQYF
TRBJ1-2	TRBV18	CASSPSTGPLDYGYTF
TRBJ2-3	TRBV6-5	CASKQGGLAGDTQYF
TRBJ2-5	TRBV11-1	CASTILGRASQETQYF
TRBJ2-1	TRBV5-1	CASTAGISYNEQFF
TRBJ1-3	TRBV6-5	CASSSGLTSGNTIYF
TRBJ2-7	TRBV6-6	CASSPGPGGQGRYEQYF
TRBJ1-2	TRBV6-1	CASSEFRAGGRYGYTF
TRBJ1-3	TRBV15	CATGAGLGNTIYF